This T cell receptor (beta chain) was identified during a study of OX40 agonist ivuxolimab in advanced cancers. Overall study: The diagnoses of dose-escalation patients were hepatocellular carcinoma, melanoma, renal cell or head and neck cancer.

Sampling times: baseline, cycle 4 day 1, cycle 7 day 1. The CDR3 runs to 18 residues. The germline V gene encodes CDR1 LGHNT and CDR2 FRNRAP. The ends were cut back, 2 bases at V and 0 bases at J, with 20 bases in the middle. Produced via immunoSEQ multiplex PCR; TCRdb's table is partial and in-frame only. Of roughly 56,000 clones listed, less than 90% were seen once; the top ten hold 0.7% to 0.95%. This rearrangement joins TRBV12-5 to TRBJ2-7; D not certain. The origin of this receptor is an adult with an advanced solid tumor such as melanoma, head and neck, liver or kidney cancer. Sequencing used CD4+ or CD8+ T cells sorted from blood, obtained in a trial of the OX40 agonist ivuxolimab. CDR3: CASGLSHPDVGRSYEQYF. In nucleotides, the CDR3 is TGTGCTAGTGGTTTGAGCCACCCGGACGTCGGCCGCTCCTACGAGCAGTACTTC.